This T cell receptor (beta chain) was captured by sequencing in a study of T cell repertoires in cytomegalovirus infection. Study-wide background: Peptides in the study included HLA-C-restricted and HLA-B-restricted CMV epitopes. CMV infection plus the matching HLA type was flagged by public TCR beta signatures. Findings and caveats of the study: Summed frequency of shared TCR beta families picked out CMV carriers who also had the relevant HLA.

TCRdb ran MiXCR on the reads and lists one entry per CDR3 protein. The data show about 570,000 distinct CDR3 sequences, 40% seen once. Concerning this clonotype: Its antigen is currently unknown.

CDR1 LGHNT and CDR2 FRNRAP come from the germline V gene. V shed 0 bases and J 3 bases; nucleotides not matched to a gene: 10. This CDR3 is 18 amino acids long. The source was cultured PBMCs, collected from culture after CMV antigen stimulation. The sequence came from a human donor in good health (CMV status not recorded). Some clones in this sample may be carry-over from other donors' samples. The chain employs TRBV12-5 and TRBJ2-5; 10 nucleotides align to TRBD2. The CDR3 loop reads CASGLVPASGSTEETQYF. For the CDR3, the DNA is TGTGCTAGTGGTTTGGTACCGGCTAGCGGGAGTACCGAAGAGACCCAGTACTTC.